The 32 T cell receptor beta chains below all came from one sample that was sequenced in a study of breast tumors, draining lymph nodes, adjacent tissues. TCRdb re-derived calls from the multiplex PCR reads in MiXCR, one entry per CDR3 protein. The profile shows 20,000 to 25,000 distinct CDR3 sequences, 32% of them singletons. Sample: breast tumor tissue. Receptors originate from a female donor with breast cancer. Some clones in this sample may be carry-over from other donors' samples.

Judged by abundance, this clonotype is medium-sized. The chain combines TRBV12-3 or TRBV12-4 with TRBJ1-4; D is unresolved. The V gene lost 6 bases and the J gene lost 6 bases, with 5 bases spanning the gap. CDR3 length: 11 residues. The CDR3 region is CASRRHEKLFF. For the CDR3, the DNA is TGTGCCAGCAGAAGACATGAAAAACTGTTTTTT.

This clonotype was counted at least ten times. The chain is built from TRBV20-1 and TRBJ2-7, with a weak D call TRBD1 (6 bases). Germline V gene sequence: CDR1 DFQATT, CDR2 SNEGSKA (reference sequence). The V end lost 0 bases, the J end lost 3 bases, and 15 bases lay between the germline ends. The CDR3 covers 15 residues. The chain's CDR3 is CSARDHETGRYEQYF. The CDR3 DNA sequence: TGCAGTGCTAGAGATCACGAGACAGGTCGCTACGAGCAGTACTTC.

This chain joins TRBV14 and TRBJ2-7; perhaps TRBD2 as D (6 bases). Trimming stripped 1 base from V and 2 bases from J, with 18 bases between. CDR3 length: 17 amino acids. Germline V lookup: CDR1 SGHDN, CDR2 FVKESK. CDR3 bases: TGTGCCAGCAGCCAAGTTCGTCGGCTTGGCGGGACCTACGAGCAGTACTTC. It yields the protein CASSQVRRLGGTYEQYF.

The chain carries TRBV5-1 and TRBJ2-3; no reliable D call. Germline assignment: CDR1 SGHRS and CDR2 YFSETQ. This CDR3 is built from 15 residues. Deletions cut 4 bases from V and 2 bases from J, with 14 bases between. As DNA, the CDR3 is TGCGCCAGCAGCCTCCACTCCCAAGTCACAGATACGCAGTATTTT. Translation gives CASSLHSQVTDTQYF. The variable domain in full, completed from reference TRBV5-1 and TRBJ2-3, reads KAGVTQTPRYLIKTRGQQVTLSCSPISGHRSVSWYQQTPGQGLQFLFEYFSETQRNKGNFPGRFSGRQFSNSRSEMNVSTLELGDSALYLCASSLHSQVTDTQYFGPGTRLTVL.

In this sample, this clonotype turned up many times. The chain recombines TRBV3-1 with TRBJ2-5; D gene ambiguous. This CDR3 has 12 residues. Germline CDR1 is LGHDT and CDR2 is YNNKEL (reference sequence). Trimming shortened V by 2 bases and J by 7 bases, and 8 bases separated the two germline ends. In nucleotides, the CDR3 is TGTGCCAGCAGCCAAAGCTTAGGGACCCAGTACTTC. Translated: CASSQSLGTQYF.

The table lists this clonotype with many counts. The genes are TRBV9 and TRBJ1-4; D is perhaps TRBD1 (5 bases). Germline assignment: CDR1 SGDLS and CDR2 YYNGEE. The CDR3 spans 14 residues. V lost 4 bases, J lost 4 bases, and 11 bases lay in between. The CDR3 region is CASSPRGSNEKLFF. In DNA form, the CDR3 reads TGTGCCAGCAGCCCTAGGGGCAGTAATGAAAAACTGTTTTTT. The full variable domain, in which reference TRBV9 and TRBJ1-4 provide the parts outside the CDR3, is DSGVTQTPKHLITATGQRVTLRCSPRSGDLSVYWYQQSLDQGLQFLIQYYNGEERAKGNILERFSAQQFPDLHSELNLSSLELGDSALYFCASSPRGSNEKLFFGSGTQLSVL.

This clonotype was counted ten times or more. The chain employs TRBV7-2 and TRBJ2-4; D is possibly TRBD1 (7 bases). This CDR3 region has 12 residues. The V gene lost 5 bases and the J gene lost 7 bases, with 9 bases spanning the gap. In germline, CDR1 is SGHTA, CDR2 FQGNSA. The CDR3 DNA reads TGTGCCAGCAGCGCAGGGGGGAACATTCAGTACTTC. Protein sequence: CASSAGGNIQYF.

A remark on this clonotype: A single base separates this from a much larger clone, so it may be a read error. CDR3 amino acids: CASSSGKGGRGDEQYF. CDR3 nucleotide sequence: TGTGCCAGTAGCTCCGGGAAGGGGGGTCGGGGGGACGAGCAGTACTTC. This sequence joins TRBV19 and TRBJ2-7; perhaps TRBD2 as D (7 bases). The CDR3 is 16 residues long. The germline CDR1 and CDR2 sequences are LNHDA and SQIVND (reference sequence). V lost 6 bases to trimming and J lost 5 bases, with 23 bases between them.

This clonotype was observed a single time. This chain uses TRBV7-9 with TRBJ1-1; TRBD1 matches 10 bases. Trimming cost V 4 bases and J 2 bases; bases outside gene matches: 7. The germline V gene encodes CDR1 SEHNR and CDR2 FQNEAQ (reference sequence). The CDR3 has 16 residues. The CDR3 coding sequence is TGTGCCAGCAGCTGGCCTCGGGACAGGGGAAACACTGAAGCTTTCTTT. Translated: CASSWPRDRGNTEAFF.

This clonotype has ten or more counts. V and J are TRBV5-1 and TRBJ2-7, with D possibly matching TRBD1 (5 bases). Germline V gene sequence: CDR1 SGHRS, CDR2 YFSETQ. The V end was cut by 5 bases, the J end by 0 bases, with 15 bases between. This CDR3 has 15 amino acids. In DNA, the CDR3 is TGCGCCAGCAGACGTGGGGAAGGGGTCTCCTACGAGCAGTACTTC. Translation gives CASRRGEGVSYEQYF.

At least ten counts were recorded for this clonotype. The chain couples TRBV5-1 to TRBJ2-1, with D uncertain. Germline CDR1 SGHRS, CDR2 YFSETQ. The CDR3 covers 16 residues. The V and J ends lost 0 bases and 0 bases respectively, with 10 bases between them. CDR3 loop: CASSLANLGSYNEQFF. The CDR3 DNA reads TGCGCCAGCAGCTTGGCGAACTTGGGCTCCTACAATGAGCAGTTCTTC.

The chain uses TRBV5-4 and TRBJ1-4, with 8 bases fitting TRBD1. V shed 4 bases, J shed 7 bases, and the junction held 6 bases outside the gene matches. The CDR3 totals 14 residues. Germline CDR1 is SGHNT and CDR2 is YYREEE (reference sequence). The chain's CDR3 is CASSLDRGSEKLFF. For the CDR3, the DNA is TGTGCCAGCAGCCTTGACAGGGGTAGTGAAAAACTGTTTTTT.

The sample holds many counts of this clonotype. V usage is TRBV5-1 and J usage is TRBJ2-4, with D uncertain. This CDR3 region has 14 residues. V lost 1 base and J 8 bases, leaving 13 bases between the germline ends. The V gene's germline CDR1 is SGHRS and CDR2 YFSETQ. CDR3 residues: CASSLWRPEDIQYF. The CDR3, as DNA: TGCGCCAGCAGCTTGTGGAGACCCGAGGACATTCAGTACTTC.

The table lists this clonotype with many counts. The V gene is TRBV6-5, the J gene TRBJ1-2; D remains unclear. CDR3 length: 15 amino acids. The germline V and J ends were trimmed by 2 bases and 0 bases, with 10 bases remaining between them. Germline assignment: CDR1 MNHEY and CDR2 SVGAGI. This CDR3 reads CASSYDWGANYGYTF. In DNA form, the CDR3 reads TGTGCCAGCAGTTACGATTGGGGAGCTAACTATGGCTACACCTTC.

This clonotype has a count of ten or more. The genes are TRBV11-2 and TRBJ2-7; possible D gene TRBD2, 6 bases. The germline gives CDR1 SGHAT, CDR2 FQNNGV. The CDR3 totals 14 residues. Deletions cut 5 bases from V and 2 bases from J, with 13 bases between. Here the CDR3 reads CASSRLADPYEQYF. In DNA, the CDR3 is TGTGCCAGCAGCAGATTAGCGGACCCCTACGAGCAGTACTTC.

This chain uses TRBV7-2 with TRBJ2-5, with 7 bases identical to TRBD1. This CDR3 contains 13 residues. Germline V gene sequence: CDR1 SGHTA, CDR2 FQGNSA. J gave up 5 bases and V 1 base, and 1 base lay outside the gene matches. The CDR3 sequence: CASSLGQGETQYF. As DNA, the CDR3 is TGTGCCAGCAGCTTAGGACAGGGTGAGACCCAGTACTTC.

This clonotype was recorded many times. The J gene is TRBJ2-5, the V gene TRBV20-1; 9 bases match TRBD2. Per the germline V gene, CDR1 is DFQATT and CDR2 is SNEGSKA (reference sequence). This CDR3 has 15 amino acids. The junction had 10 bases not matched to a gene; V was cut back by 4 bases and J by 4 bases. CDR3 amino acids: CSANNAGGPPETQYF. Here the CDR3 DNA reads TGCAGTGCTAATAATGCGGGAGGGCCCCCAGAGACCCAGTACTTC.

This clonotype was found a few times. The rearrangement links TRBV20-1 to TRBJ2-7, with D maybe TRBD2 (5 bases). Germline V gives CDR1 DFQATT, CDR2 SNEGSKA (reference sequence). The V end was cut by 3 bases, the J end by 1 base, with 7 bases between. The length of the CDR3 is 12 residues. The chain's CDR3 is CSASRESYEQYF. The CDR3 nucleotides are TGCAGTGCTAGCCGGGAATCCTACGAGCAGTACTTC.

CDR3: CASSPPTGTQETQYF. Here the CDR3 DNA reads TGTGCCAGCTCACCACCGACAGGAACCCAAGAGACCCAGTACTTC. The chain links TRBV18 to TRBJ2-5, with D perhaps matching TRBD1 (6 bases). Trimming pared 0 bases from V and 1 base from J, leaving 9 bases between. Germline CDR1 and CDR2: KGHSH and LQKENI. This CDR3 has 15 residues.

This clonotype was detected ten times or more. The chain couples TRBV3-1 to TRBJ1-2; D is unresolved. V lost 2 bases, J lost 0 bases, and 7 bases lay in between. CDR3 length equals 14 residues. The germline V gene has CDR1 LGHDT and CDR2 YNNKEL (reference sequence). The DNA of the CDR3 is TGTGCCAGCAGCCAACGATACCCTAACTATGGCTACACCTTC. This sequence encodes CASSQRYPNYGYTF.

This clonotype occurred once. CDR3 residues: CASRSSGNTIYF. The CDR3 coding sequence is TGTGCCAGCAGGAGCTCTGGAAACACCATATATTTT. The V gene is TRBV6-5, the J gene TRBJ1-3; D gene ambiguous. The germline gives CDR1 MNHEY, CDR2 SVGAGI. V lost 6 bases and J 0 bases, leaving 3 bases between the germline ends. The length of the CDR3 is 12 residues.

This clonotype has ten or more counts. This chain uses TRBV24-1 with TRBJ2-7; TRBD2 matches at 8 bases. This CDR3 has 13 residues. Germline values: CDR1 KGHDR, CDR2 SFDVKD. The junction had 7 bases not matched to a gene; V was cut back by 7 bases and J by 6 bases. Written as DNA, the CDR3 is TGTGCCACCAGCCCGGGACTAGAAGGCGAGCAGTACTTC. As protein: CATSPGLEGEQYF.

V usage is TRBV4-3 and J usage is TRBJ1-1; TRBD1 might be the D (5 bases). This CDR3 has 17 amino acids. Germline CDR1 and CDR2: LGHNA and YSLEER. V was trimmed by 1 base and J by 4 bases, leaving 19 bases between them. The CDR3 coding sequence is TGCGCCAGCAGCCAAGCGGCTTGGCGACGCAGGGCCACTGAAGCTTTCTTT. It translates to CASSQAAWRRRATEAFF.

This clonotype was seen only a few times. The chain couples TRBV28 to TRBJ1-2; D not certain. Germline CDR1 MDHEN, CDR2 SYDVKM. V dropped 10 bases and J dropped 2 bases, with 5 bases sitting between them. This CDR3 region has 10 residues. The CDR3 protein is CAIDNYGYTF. The DNA for the CDR3 is TGTGCCATAGACAACTATGGCTACACCTTC.

The chain joins TRBV6-1 to TRBJ1-3; D remains ambiguous. CDR3 length: 15 amino acids. Germline CDR1 and CDR2: MNHNS and SASEGT. V was trimmed by 7 bases and J by 3 bases, leaving 16 bases between them. The CDR3 spells CASTTFGRNGNTIYF. DNA for the CDR3: TGTGCCAGCACTACATTCGGCAGAAATGGAAACACCATATATTTT.

The CDR3 bases are TGTGCCAGCAGCTTGTGGCGGGGGTCCTACGAGCAGTACTTC. Translated: CASSLWRGSYEQYF. This chain uses TRBV5-6 with TRBJ2-7, with TRBD2 matching over 7 bases. Losses at the gene ends were 1 base for V and 1 base for J; bases not matched to a gene: 2. The CDR3 consists of 14 residues. Germline loops: CDR1 SGHDT, CDR2 YYEEEE.

This clonotype was recorded many times. The chain combines TRBV7-8 with TRBJ2-7; TRBD1 agrees at 7 bases. CDR1 and CDR2 from the germline V gene are SGHVS and FQNEAQ. With 3 bases clipped from V and 3 bases from J, the junction kept 8 bases outside the gene matches. The length of the CDR3 is 15 residues. The CDR3 loop reads CASSFDRALSYEQYF. The CDR3, as DNA: TGTGCCAGCAGCTTCGACAGGGCTTTAAGCTACGAGCAGTACTTC.

In this sample, this clonotype turned up a few times. CDR3 region: CASGLLEGETEAFF. The CDR3 nucleotides read TGTGCTAGTGGTTTGTTGGAAGGGGAGACTGAAGCTTTCTTT. The V call is TRBV12-5, the J call TRBJ1-1, with a tentative D call TRBD1 (5 bases). V was cut by 2 bases and J by 5 bases, with 12 bases left in between. The CDR3 runs 14 residues. Germline V lookup: CDR1 LGHNT, CDR2 FRNRAP.

This clonotype came up many times. This chain connects TRBV9 to TRBJ1-4, with D uncertain. V lost 2 bases and J 8 bases, leaving 19 bases between the germline ends. This CDR3 spans 16 amino acids. CDR1 is SGDLS, CDR2 YYNGEE, per germline. The CDR3 loop is CASSVQPGLNGEKLFF. As DNA, the CDR3 is TGTGCCAGCAGCGTTCAACCAGGTCTTAATGGCGAAAAACTGTTTTTT.

In its sample, this clonotype was seen many times. V and J are TRBV7-9 and TRBJ2-3; 11 nucleotides line up with TRBD2. CDR3 length: 18 residues. The V segment lost 5 bases and the J segment 0 bases; nucleotides outside the gene matches: 10. Germline CDR1 reads SEHNR; CDR2 reads FQNEAQ (reference sequence). CDR3 nucleotide sequence: TGTGCCAGCAGCCGAGGGACTAGCGGAGCTCGAAGCACAGATACGCAGTATTTT. This codes for CASSRGTSGARSTDTQYF.

The rearrangement joins TRBV4-1 to TRBJ1-2; D call uncertain. Germline CDR1 and CDR2: MGHRA and YSYEKL. The V end lost 4 bases, the J end lost 1 base, and 10 bases lay between the germline ends. The length of the CDR3 is 14 residues. The CDR3 loop reads CASSLSYSNYGYTF. The CDR3 coding sequence is TGCGCCAGCAGCCTTTCTTACAGTAACTATGGCTACACCTTC.

This clonotype was seen ten or more times. V is TRBV7-2 and J is TRBJ2-5; 8 positions agree with TRBD2. The CDR3 is 14 amino acids. In germline, CDR1 is SGHTA, CDR2 FQGNSA. With V trimmed by 5 bases and J by 3 bases, 5 bases remained unmatched. The CDR3 here is CASSPSSGKETQYF. DNA for the CDR3: TGTGCCAGCAGCCCTAGTAGCGGGAAAGAGACCCAGTACTTC.